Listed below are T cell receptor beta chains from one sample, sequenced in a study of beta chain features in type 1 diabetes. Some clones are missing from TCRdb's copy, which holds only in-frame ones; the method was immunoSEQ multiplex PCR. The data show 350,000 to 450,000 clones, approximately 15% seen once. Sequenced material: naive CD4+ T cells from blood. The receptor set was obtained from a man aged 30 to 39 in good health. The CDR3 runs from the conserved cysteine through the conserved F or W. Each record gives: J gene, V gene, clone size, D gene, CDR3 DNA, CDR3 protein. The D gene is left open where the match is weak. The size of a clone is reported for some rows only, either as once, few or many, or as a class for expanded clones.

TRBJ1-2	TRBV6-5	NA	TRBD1	TGTGCCAGCAGTTACAGACAGGGTCGACGCTACACCTTC	CASSYRQGRRYTF
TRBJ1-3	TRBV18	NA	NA	TGTGCCAGCTCACCTGGAAACACCATATATTTT	CASSPGNTIYF
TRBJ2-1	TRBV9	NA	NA	TGTGCCAGCAGCGTAGCGGCTACCAATGAGCAGTTCTTC	CASSVAATNEQFF
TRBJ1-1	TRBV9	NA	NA	TGTGCCAGCAGCGTAATTCTGAACACTGAAGCTTTCTTT	CASSVILNTEAFF
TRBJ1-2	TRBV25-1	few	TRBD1	TGTGCCAGCAGTGGAGGGACAGGCCGGTACTATGGCTACACCTTC	CASSGGTGRYYGYTF
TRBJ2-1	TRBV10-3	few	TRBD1	TGTGCCATCAGTGGACGGGACAGGGGAGGGGATGAGCAGTTCTTC	CAISGRDRGGDEQFF
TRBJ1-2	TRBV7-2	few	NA	TGTGCCAGCAGCTTAGGGACAGACAACTATGGCTACACCTTC	CASSLGTDNYGYTF
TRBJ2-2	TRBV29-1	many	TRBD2	TGCAGTGTTCGACTAGCAGTTGACACCGGGGAGCTGTTTTTT	CSVRLAVDTGELFF
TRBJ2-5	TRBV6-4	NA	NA	TGTGCCAGCGCTAGTGACGGGGGCAAGACCCAGTACTTC	CASASDGGKTQYF
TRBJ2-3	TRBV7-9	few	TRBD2	TGTGCCAGCAGCTTAGTCCGACTAGCCGGCACAGATACGCAGTATTTT	CASSLVRLAGTDTQYF
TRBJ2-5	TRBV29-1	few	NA	TGCAGCGTTGAGGTTAAGGGTGAGACCCAGTACTTC	CSVEVKGETQYF
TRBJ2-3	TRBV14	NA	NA	TGTGCCAGCAGCCAAGATTTCGGGATAGGCCGGTATTTT	CASSQDFGIGRYF
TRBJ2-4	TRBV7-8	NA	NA	TGTGCCAGCAGCTTAGCGGCCGCGCCTCAGTACTTC	CASSLAAAPQYF
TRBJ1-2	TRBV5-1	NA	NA	TGCGCCAGCAGCTTAGGAGGGTCCTATGGCTACACCTTC	CASSLGGSYGYTF
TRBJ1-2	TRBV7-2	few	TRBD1	TGTGCCAGCGGCAACCGACAGGGGGCAAATGGCTACACCTTC	CASGNRQGANGYTF
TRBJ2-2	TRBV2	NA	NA	TGTGCCAGCAAGTTAGGGGACACCGGGGAGCTGTTTTTT	CASKLGDTGELFF
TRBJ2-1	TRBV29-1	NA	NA	TGCAGCGTTGTAGGGTATGGTGAGCAGTTCTTC	CSVVGYGEQFF
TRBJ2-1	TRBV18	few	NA	TGTGCCAGCTCACTCGGCCGGGGGCTCATGCACAATGAGCAGTTCTTC	CASSLGRGLMHNEQFF
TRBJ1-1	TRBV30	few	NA	TGTGCCTGGAGTGGCCAAGGAGAGACTGAAGCTTTCTTT	CAWSGQGETEAFF
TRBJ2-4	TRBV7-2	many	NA	TGTGCCAGCACCGAAAAAAACATTCAGTACTTC	CASTEKNIQYF
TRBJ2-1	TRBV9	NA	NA	TGTGCCAGCAGCGTAACGGTGGGGGACCTGTTCGGAGGCAATGAGCAGTTCTTC	CASSVTVGDLFGGNEQFF
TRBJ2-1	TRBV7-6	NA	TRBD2	TGTGCCAGCAGCTTATACCCTAGCGGGGCAACCTACAATGAGCAGTTCTTC	CASSLYPSGATYNEQFF
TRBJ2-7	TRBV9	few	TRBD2	TGTGCCAGCAGCACCGGACTAGCGGGACACCAACAGCAGTACTTC	CASSTGLAGHQQQYF
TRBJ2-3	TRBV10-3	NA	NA	TGTGCCATCAGTGAGTCGGCCGTTCGGAGCACAGATACGCAGTATTTT	CAISESAVRSTDTQYF
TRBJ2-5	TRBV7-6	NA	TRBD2	TGTGCCAGCAGCTTCGGCGGGGGAGTGGAGACCCAGTACTTC	CASSFGGGVETQYF
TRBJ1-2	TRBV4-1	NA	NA	TGCGCCAGCAGCCTCGAAACAGGGGGCTACACCTTC	CASSLETGGYTF
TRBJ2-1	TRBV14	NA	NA	TGTGCCAGCAGCCAAGATCGGGGGAGGCAGTTCTTC	CASSQDRGRQFF
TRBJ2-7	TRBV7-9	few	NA	TGTGCCAGCAGCTTAGAGTGGGCAGCCTACGAGCAGTACTTC	CASSLEWAAYEQYF
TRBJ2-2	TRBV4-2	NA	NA	TGTGCCAGCAGCCAAGCGTCGGGGACTTTCACCGGGGAGCTGTTTTTT	CASSQASGTFTGELFF
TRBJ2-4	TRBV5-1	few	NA	TGCGCCAGCAGCTCCCCCAAGGAGGGAAACATTCAGTACTTC	CASSSPKEGNIQYF
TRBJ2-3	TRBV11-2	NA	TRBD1	TGTGCCAGCAGCTTAGCCCCCGGGACAGGGGGCCCAGATACGCAGTATTTT	CASSLAPGTGGPDTQYF
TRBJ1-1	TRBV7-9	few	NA	TGTGCCAGCAGCTTTGAGAAAGGGCTTTGGGCTTTCTTT	CASSFEKGLWAFF
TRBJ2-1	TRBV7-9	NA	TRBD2	TGTGCCAGCAGCTTCCTCGGACTAGCGGGACCTATCTCCTACAATGAGCAGTTCTTC	CASSFLGLAGPISYNEQFF
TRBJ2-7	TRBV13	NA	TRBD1	TGTGCCAGCAGCCTACCAAGACAGGGGGATTTCTCCTACGAGCAGTACTTC	CASSLPRQGDFSYEQYF
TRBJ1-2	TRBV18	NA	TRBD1	TGTGCCAGCTCACGGGACAGGGGTGGCTACACCTTC	CASSRDRGGYTF
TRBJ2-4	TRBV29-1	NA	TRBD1	TGCAGCGTCGCCGGACAGGGCCGGGACATTCAGTACTTC	CSVAGQGRDIQYF
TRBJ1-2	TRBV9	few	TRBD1	TGTGCCAGCAGCCTCGGGACAGGTGTTTATGGCTACACCTTC	CASSLGTGVYGYTF
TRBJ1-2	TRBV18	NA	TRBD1	TGTGCCAGCTCAACGCCCAGGGGGCGTAGGTTGGTAGGCTACACCTTC	CASSTPRGRRLVGYTF
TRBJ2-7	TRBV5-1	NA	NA	TGCGCCAGCAGCCTAACCCTTAACGAGCAGTACTTC	CASSLTLNEQYF
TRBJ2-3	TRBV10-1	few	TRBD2	TGCGCCAGCAGTGAGACGTATTCTCGACTAGCGCTTAAGAGCACAGATACGCAGTATTTT	CASSETYSRLALKSTDTQYF
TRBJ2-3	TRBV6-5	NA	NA	TGTGCCAGCAGGCAAGCGGGCGGCACAGATACGCAGTATTTT	CASRQAGGTDTQYF
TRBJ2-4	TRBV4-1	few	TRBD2	TGCGCCAGCAGCCCCGGACTAGCGGGGGGGCTAGCCAAAAACATTCAGTACTTC	CASSPGLAGGLAKNIQYF
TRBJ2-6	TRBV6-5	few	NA	TGTGCCAGCAGTCCCTTTTGGGAAGGGGCCAACGTCCTGACTTTC	CASSPFWEGANVLTF
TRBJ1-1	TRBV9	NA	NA	TGTGCCAGCAGCGCCGGTATCGGGTGGGAATCTGAAGCTTTCTTT	CASSAGIGWESEAFF
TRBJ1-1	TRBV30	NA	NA	TGTGCCTGGAGTTGGATGCATGGAGATTTGAGGAACACTGAAGCTTTCTTT	CAWSWMHGDLRNTEAFF
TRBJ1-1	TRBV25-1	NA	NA	TGTGCCAGCTCCCCACATGGGGGGGCGCGGACTGAAGCTTTCTTT	CASSPHGGARTEAFF
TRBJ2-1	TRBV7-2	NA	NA	TGTGCCAGCAGCTTAGTTGGGGGAAATGAGCAGTTCTTC	CASSLVGGNEQFF
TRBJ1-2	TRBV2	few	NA	TGTGCCAGCAGTGAGGTCAGCTATGGCTACACCTTC	CASSEVSYGYTF
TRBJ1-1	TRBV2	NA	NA	TGTGCCGGCTCGCGGAGGCAGGAAATCACTGAAGCTTTCTTT	CAGSRRQEITEAFF
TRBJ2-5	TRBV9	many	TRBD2	TGTGCCAGCAGCGTAGCGGGGGGGCTGCAAGAGACCCAGTACTTC	CASSVAGGLQETQYF
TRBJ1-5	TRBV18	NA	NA	TGTGCCAGCTCACTTTCAGTGGTTTCCAATCAGCCCCAGCATTTT	CASSLSVVSNQPQHF
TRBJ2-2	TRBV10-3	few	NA	TGTGCCACCATAAACACCGGGGAGCTGTTTTTT	CATINTGELFF
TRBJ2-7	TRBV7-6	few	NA	TGTGCCAGCAGCGGTAGCGGATCTACATCCTACGAGCAGTACTTC	CASSGSGSTSYEQYF
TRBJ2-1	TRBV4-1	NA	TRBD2	TGCGCCAGCAGCCCCGGGCAGGCGCGGGGGATTAACAATGAGCAGTTCTTC	CASSPGQARGINNEQFF
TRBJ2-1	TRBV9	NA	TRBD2	TGTGCCAGCAGCGTAGGAAGCGGGAACTACAATGAGCAGTTCTTC	CASSVGSGNYNEQFF